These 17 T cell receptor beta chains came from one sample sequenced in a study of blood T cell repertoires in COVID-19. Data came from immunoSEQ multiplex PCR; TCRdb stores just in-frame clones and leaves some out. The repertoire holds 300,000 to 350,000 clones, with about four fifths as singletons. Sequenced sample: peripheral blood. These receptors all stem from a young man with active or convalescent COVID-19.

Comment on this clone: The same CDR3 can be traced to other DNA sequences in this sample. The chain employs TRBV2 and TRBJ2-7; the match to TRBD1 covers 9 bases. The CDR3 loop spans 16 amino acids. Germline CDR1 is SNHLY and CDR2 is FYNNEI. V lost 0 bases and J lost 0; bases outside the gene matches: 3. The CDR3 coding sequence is TGTGCCAGCAGTGAAGCCGGGACAGGGAGCTCCTACGAGCAGTACTTC. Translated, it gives CASSEAGTGSSYEQYF.

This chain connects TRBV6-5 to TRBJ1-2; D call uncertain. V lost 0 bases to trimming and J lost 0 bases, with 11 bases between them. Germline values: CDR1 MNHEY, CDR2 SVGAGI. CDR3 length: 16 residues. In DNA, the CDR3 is TGTGCCAGCAGTTACTCGATTCGGGGAGCTAACTATGGCTACACCTTC. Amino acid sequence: CASSYSIRGANYGYTF.

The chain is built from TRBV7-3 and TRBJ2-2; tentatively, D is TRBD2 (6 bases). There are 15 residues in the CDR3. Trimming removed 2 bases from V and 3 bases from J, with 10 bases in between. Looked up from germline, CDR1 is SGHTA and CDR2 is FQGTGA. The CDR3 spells CASSLHPGDTGELFF. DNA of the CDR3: TGTGCCAGCAGCTTACACCCGGGGGACACCGGGGAGCTGTTTTTT. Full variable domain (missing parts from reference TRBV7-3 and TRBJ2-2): GAGVSQTPSNKVTEKGKYVELRCDPISGHTALYWYRQSLGQGPEFLIYFQGTGAADDSGLPNDRFFAVRPEGSVSTLKIQRTERGDSAVYLCASSLHPGDTGELFFGEGSRLTVL.

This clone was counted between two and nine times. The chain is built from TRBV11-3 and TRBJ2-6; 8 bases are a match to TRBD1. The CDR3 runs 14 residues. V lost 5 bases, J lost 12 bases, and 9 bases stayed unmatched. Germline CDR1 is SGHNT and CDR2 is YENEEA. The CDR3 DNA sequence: TGTGCCAGCAGCCGGGGACAGGTCCTTTTCGTCCTGACTTTC. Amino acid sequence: CASSRGQVLFVLTF.

The CDR3 sequence is CASSFDPGQPWEQYF. The CDR3 DNA follows: TGCGCCAGCAGTTTTGACCCGGGACAGCCCTGGGAGCAGTACTTC. V gene TRBV5-1 combines with J gene TRBJ2-7; 7 bases agree with TRBD1. CDR1 SGHRS and CDR2 YFSETQ come from the germline V gene. The J segment lost 7 bases and the V segment lost 5 bases, leaving 15 bases of the junction unmatched. This CDR3 spans 15 amino acids.

CDR3 nucleotides: TGTGCCAGCAGTTCCAGGGTTACCTACGAGCAGTACTTC. Residues: CASSSRVTYEQYF. The rearrangement links TRBV6-5 to TRBJ2-7, with D possibly TRBD1 on 5 matching bases. The CDR3 totals 13 residues. V was pared by 4 bases and J by 2 bases, with 9 bases between. In germline, CDR1 is MNHEY, CDR2 SVGAGI.

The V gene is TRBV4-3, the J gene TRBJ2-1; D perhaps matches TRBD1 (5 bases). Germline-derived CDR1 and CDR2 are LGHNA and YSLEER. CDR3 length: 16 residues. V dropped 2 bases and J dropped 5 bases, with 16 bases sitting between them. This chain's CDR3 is CASSQIRTLPDNEQFF. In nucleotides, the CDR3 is TGCGCCAGCAGCCAAATAAGGACATTACCGGACAATGAGCAGTTCTTC.

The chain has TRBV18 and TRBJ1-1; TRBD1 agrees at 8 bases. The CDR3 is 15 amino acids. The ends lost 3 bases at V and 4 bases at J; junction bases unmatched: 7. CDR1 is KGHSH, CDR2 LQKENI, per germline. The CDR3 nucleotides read TGTGCCAGCTCACCGACAGGGGCTCTAGCCACTGAAGCTTTCTTT. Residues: CASSPTGALATEAFF. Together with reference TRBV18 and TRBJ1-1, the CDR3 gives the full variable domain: NAGVMQNPRHLVRRRGQEARLRCSPMKGHSHVYWYRQLPEEGLKFMVYLQKENIIDESGMPKERFSAEFPKEGPSILRIQQVVRGDSAAYFCASSPTGALATEAFFGQGTRLTVV.

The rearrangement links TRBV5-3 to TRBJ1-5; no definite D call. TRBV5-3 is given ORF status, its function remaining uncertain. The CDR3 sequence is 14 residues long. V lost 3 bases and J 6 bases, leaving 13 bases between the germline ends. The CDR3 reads CARSSYGFRQPQHF. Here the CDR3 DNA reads TGTGCCAGAAGCTCGTACGGGTTTCGTCAGCCCCAGCATTTT.

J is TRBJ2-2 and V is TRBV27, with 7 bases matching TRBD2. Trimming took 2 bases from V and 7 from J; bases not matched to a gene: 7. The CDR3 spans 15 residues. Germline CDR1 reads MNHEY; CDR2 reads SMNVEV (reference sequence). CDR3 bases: TGTGCCAGCAGTTTAGCGGGAGCGCCATTCGGGGAGCTGTTTTTT. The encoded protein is CASSLAGAPFGELFF.

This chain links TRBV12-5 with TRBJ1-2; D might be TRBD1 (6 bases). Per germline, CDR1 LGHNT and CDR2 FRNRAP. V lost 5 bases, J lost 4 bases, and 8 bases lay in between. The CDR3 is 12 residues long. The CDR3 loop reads CASGTGIYGYTF. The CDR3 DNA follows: TGTGCTAGTGGTACAGGGATCTATGGCTACACCTTC. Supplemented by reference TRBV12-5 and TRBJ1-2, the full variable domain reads DARVTQTPRHKVTEMGQEVTMRCQPILGHNTVFWYRQTMMQGLELLAYFRNRAPLDDSGMPKDRFSAEMPDATLATLKIQPSEPRDSAVYFCASGTGIYGYTFGSGTRLTVV.

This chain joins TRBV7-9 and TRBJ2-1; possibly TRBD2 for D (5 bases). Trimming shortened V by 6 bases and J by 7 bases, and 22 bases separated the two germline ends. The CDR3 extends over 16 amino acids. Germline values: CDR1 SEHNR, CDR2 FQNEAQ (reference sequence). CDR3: CASSPKVGLPMNEQFF. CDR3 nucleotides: TGTGCCAGCAGTCCAAAGGTCGGACTTCCGATGAATGAGCAGTTCTTC.

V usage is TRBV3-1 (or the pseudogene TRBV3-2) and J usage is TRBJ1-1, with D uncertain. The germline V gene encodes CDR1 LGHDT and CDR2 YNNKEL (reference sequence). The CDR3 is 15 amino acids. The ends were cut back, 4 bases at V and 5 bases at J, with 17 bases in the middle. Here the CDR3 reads CASSPEESRETEAFF. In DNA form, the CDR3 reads TGTGCCAGCAGCCCCGAAGAGTCCCGAGAAACTGAAGCTTTCTTT.

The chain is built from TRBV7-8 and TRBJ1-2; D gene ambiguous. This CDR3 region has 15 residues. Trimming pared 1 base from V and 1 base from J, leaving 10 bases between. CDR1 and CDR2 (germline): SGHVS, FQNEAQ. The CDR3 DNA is TGTGCCAGCAGCTTAGGGGCCAGAAGTAACTATGGCTACACCTTC. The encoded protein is CASSLGARSNYGYTF. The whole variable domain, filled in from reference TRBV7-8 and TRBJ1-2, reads GAGVSQSPRYKVAKRGQDVALRCDPISGHVSLFWYQQALGQGPEFLTYFQNEAQLDKSGLPSDRFFAERPEGSVSTLKIQRTQQEDSAVYLCASSLGARSNYGYTFGSGTRLTVV.

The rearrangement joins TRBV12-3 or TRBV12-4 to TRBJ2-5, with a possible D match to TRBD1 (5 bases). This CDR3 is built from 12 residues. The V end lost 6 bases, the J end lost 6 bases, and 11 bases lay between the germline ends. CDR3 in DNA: TGTGCCAGCAGCTCCCTGGGGCAGACCCAGTACTTC. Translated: CASSSLGQTQYF.

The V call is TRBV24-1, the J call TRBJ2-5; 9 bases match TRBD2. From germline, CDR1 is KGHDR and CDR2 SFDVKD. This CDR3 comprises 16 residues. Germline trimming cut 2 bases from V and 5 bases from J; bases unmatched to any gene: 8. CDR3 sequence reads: CATSDWASGKYETQYF. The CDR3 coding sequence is TGTGCCACCAGTGATTGGGCTAGCGGGAAGTATGAGACCCAGTACTTC.

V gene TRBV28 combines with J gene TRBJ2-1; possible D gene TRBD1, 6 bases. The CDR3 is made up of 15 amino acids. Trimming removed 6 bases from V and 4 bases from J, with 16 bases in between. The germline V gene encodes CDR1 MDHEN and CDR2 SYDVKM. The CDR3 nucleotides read TGTGCCAGCAGCTCCCCCAGGGGTCGTTACAATGAGCAGTTCTTC. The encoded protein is CASSSPRGRYNEQFF.